The source of this TCR beta chain is a study of monozygotic twins with inflammatory bowel disease. The germline gives CDR1 DFQATT, CDR2 SNEGSKA (reference sequence). The CDR3 length is 14 residues. Reprocessing the 5' RACE reads, TCRdb reports a single entry for every CDR3 protein and omits DNA. Listed are roughly 100,000 distinct CDR3 sequences; more than 1.5% falls within the top ten. The total RNA came straight from whole blood, and T cells were not sorted beforehand. This clonotype was obtained from a human donor with ulcerative colitis or Crohn's disease, or a healthy co-twin of an affected twin (not recorded which). The sequenced material came from blood. The V and J genes are TRBV20-1 and TRBJ2-5; lacking DNA, the TRBD1 call made by TCRdb goes unchecked. The CDR3 spells CSAQGGWGRETQYF.